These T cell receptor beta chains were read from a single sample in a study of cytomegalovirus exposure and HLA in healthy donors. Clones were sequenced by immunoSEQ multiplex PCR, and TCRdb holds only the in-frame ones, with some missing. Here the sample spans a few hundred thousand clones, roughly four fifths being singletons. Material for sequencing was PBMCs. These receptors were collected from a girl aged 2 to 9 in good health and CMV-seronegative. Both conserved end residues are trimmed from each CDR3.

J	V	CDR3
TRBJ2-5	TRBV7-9	ASSPLAGDIVTQY
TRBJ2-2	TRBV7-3	ASSLSSGNTGELF
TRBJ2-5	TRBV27	ASSLLGGTETQY
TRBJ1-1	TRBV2	ASIWNTEAF
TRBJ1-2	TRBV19	ASRRGAGYGYT
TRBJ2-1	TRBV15	ATSSGTSVYNEQF
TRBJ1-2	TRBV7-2	ASSSRQGPYGYT
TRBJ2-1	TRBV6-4	ASSDRGGRDEQF
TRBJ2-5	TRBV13	ASSEGPGGMYQETQY
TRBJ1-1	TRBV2	ASTPGLRTEAF
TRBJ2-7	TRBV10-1	ASSGTGNHEQY
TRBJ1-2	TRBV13	ASSWPLYGYT
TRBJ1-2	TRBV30	AWATGPSYGYT
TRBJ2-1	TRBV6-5	ASSYRLAGVNEQF
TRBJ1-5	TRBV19	ASSIDGTGGNQPQH
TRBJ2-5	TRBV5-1	ASSFGGGQRETQY
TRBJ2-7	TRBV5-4	ASSSPGPGIPEQY
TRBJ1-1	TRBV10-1	ASSESNKGALNTEAF
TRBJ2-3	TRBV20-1	SATTEDTQY
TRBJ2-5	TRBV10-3	AISEAGQGSETQY
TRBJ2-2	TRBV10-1	ASSVKTGAGELF
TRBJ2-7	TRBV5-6	ASTREIPYEQY
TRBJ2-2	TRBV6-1	ASSSGRDTGELF
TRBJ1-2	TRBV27	ASSPSTGVGYT
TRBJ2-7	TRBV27	ASSSMSRDTYEQY
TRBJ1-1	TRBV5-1	ASSLVGSEGTEAF
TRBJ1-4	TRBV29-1	SVFRGNNEKLF
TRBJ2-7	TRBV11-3	ASSPRTGGGEQY
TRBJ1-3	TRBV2	ASSEDGTGERVDSGNTIY
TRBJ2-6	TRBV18	ASSLWDRGITGANVLT
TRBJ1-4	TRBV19	ASSIGQASYEKLF
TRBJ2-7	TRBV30	AWSGGYEQY
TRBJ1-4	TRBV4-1	ASTKGGTANEKLF
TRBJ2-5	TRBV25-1	ASSERWEQETQY
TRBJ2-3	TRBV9	ASHATTGGAVDTQY
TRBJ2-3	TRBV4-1	ASSQVIGDRGEPDTQY
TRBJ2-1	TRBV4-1	ASSQLGGGWNEQF
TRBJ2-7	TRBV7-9	ASSTTGTSASYEQY
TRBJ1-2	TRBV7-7	ASSLLTPGGYT
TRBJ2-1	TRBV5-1	ASSHAGGPYNEQF
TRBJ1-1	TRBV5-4	ASIKDQGWGNTEAF
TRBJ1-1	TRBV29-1	SVTGTGGNTEAF
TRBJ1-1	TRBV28	ASSTGTGGANTEAF
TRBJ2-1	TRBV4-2	ASSQPDQGAGSYNEQF
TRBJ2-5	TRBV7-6	ASSFSETQY
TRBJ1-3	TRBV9	ASSVSGAGNTIY
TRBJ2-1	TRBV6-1	ASSERGNEQF
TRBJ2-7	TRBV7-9	ASSSPLGDEQY
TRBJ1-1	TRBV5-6	ASTWGLGGSTEAF
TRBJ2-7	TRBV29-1	SVELDRDSYEQY
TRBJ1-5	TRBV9	ASSAGQTNQPQH
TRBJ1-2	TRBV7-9	ASSLIPTEYYGYT
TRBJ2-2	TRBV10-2	ASSLALGGGELF